A selection of T cell receptor beta chains follows, all from one sample in a study of T cell responses to AZD1222 COVID-19 vaccine. Clones were sequenced by immunoSEQ multiplex PCR, and TCRdb holds only the in-frame ones, with some missing. The sample has about 35,000 clones, 75% to 90% seen once. The source material was peripheral blood, sampled on day 0 of AZD1222 vaccination. The source of these receptors is an adult in good health. CDR3s include the opening cysteine and the closing phenylalanine or tryptophan.

cdr3_aa: CASSQPGVNTEAFF; j_call: TRBJ1-1; v_call: TRBV3-1/TRBV3-2
cdr3_aa: CASSHGTSGTDTQYF; j_call: TRBJ2-3; v_call: TRBV11-2
cdr3_aa: CASSLGQGREKLFF; j_call: TRBJ1-4; v_call: TRBV27
cdr3_aa: CASFATSGSTGTGELFF; j_call: TRBJ2-2; v_call: TRBV28
cdr3_aa: CASTRSGGSTDTQYF; j_call: TRBJ2-3; v_call: TRBV7-3
cdr3_aa: CASGIATSGPGGTQYF; j_call: TRBJ2-3; v_call: TRBV6-4
cdr3_aa: CASTSSGIASTDTQYF; j_call: TRBJ2-3; v_call: TRBV7-2
cdr3_aa: CASSQVIATGELFF; j_call: TRBJ2-2; v_call: TRBV3-1/TRBV3-2
cdr3_aa: CASSERGVTDTQYF; j_call: TRBJ2-3; v_call: TRBV19
cdr3_aa: CASSQGAGQHSDTQYF; j_call: TRBJ2-3; v_call: TRBV4-3